The 22 T cell receptor beta chains in this list originate from one sample, sequenced in a study of T cells after yellow fever vaccination (dated by TCRdb to the late 2010s). Libraries were prepared through 5' RACE. Sequencing was performed on an Illumina HiSeq 2500. TCRdb cleaned the public reads at Q25 with fastp, built clones with MiXCR and kept in-frame beta chains. Entries that share a CDR3 protein sequence are merged under the most common genes and DNA. The sample table holds some 550,000 distinct CDR3 sequences, of which 15% to 20% were seen once. Clones ranked in the top ten supply 13% to 15% of the sample. The sample's treatment or condition label, decoded: live attenuated yellow fever vaccine strain. The specimen was PBMCs, collected 15 days after the yellow fever booster vaccination. The receptors here all came from a man aged 25 to 40 who received the YFV17D yellow fever vaccine.

The chain employs TRBV7-2 and TRBJ2-1; TRBD2 matches at 7 bases. The V and J ends lost 0 bases and 8 bases, in that order; junction bases with no gene match: 7. The CDR3 sequence is 15 residues long. Per the germline V gene, CDR1 is SGHTA and CDR2 is FQGNSA. In DNA, the CDR3 is TGTGCCAGCAGCTTAGCTGGGCGGGAGTTTGATGAGCAGTTCTTC. Translating gives CASSLAGREFDEQFF.

This rearrangement joins TRBV7-9 to TRBJ2-1; D may correspond to TRBD1 or TRBD2 (5 bases each). The germline V gene encodes CDR1 SEHNR and CDR2 FQNEAQ (reference sequence). The V end lost 6 bases, the J end lost 12 bases, and 18 bases lay between the germline ends. This CDR3 spans 13 amino acids. For the CDR3, the DNA is TGTGCCAGCAGTCGGGACGTTCAGGGTGGGCAGTTCTTC. This encodes CASSRDVQGGQFF.

This clonotype was picked up a small number of times. The rearrangement links TRBV20-1 to TRBJ2-1; a possible D gene is TRBD2 (5 bases). The V gene's germline CDR1 is DFQATT and CDR2 SNEGSKA (reference sequence). The CDR3 covers 14 residues. V lost 5 bases, J lost 2 bases, and 13 bases lay in between. The CDR3 DNA sequence: TGCAGTGCTGAGGACCCGAGGGCCTACAATGAGCAGTTCTTC. Protein: CSAEDPRAYNEQFF.

This chain links TRBV6-1 with TRBJ2-5; 8 positions match TRBD1. The CDR3 is 15 residues long. V was clipped by 6 bases and J by 1 base; unmatched bases: 7. The germline gives CDR1 MNHNS, CDR2 SASEGT. Written as DNA, the CDR3 is TGTGCCAGCAGCCCATCGGACAGGGCCCAAGAGACCCAGTACTTC. It specifies CASSPSDRAQETQYF.

The genes are TRBV10-3 and TRBJ2-7; a possible D gene is TRBD2 (7 bases). CDR3 length: 16 residues. CDR1 ENHRY and CDR2 SYGVKD come from the germline V gene. Trimming removed 6 bases from V and 1 base from J, with 19 bases in between. DNA for the CDR3: TGTGCCATCAGCCCGGGGGGCGGGAAAACTTCCTACGAGCAGTACTTC. This gives the protein CAISPGGGKTSYEQYF.

J is TRBJ1-2 and V is TRBV6-4; 7 bases line up with TRBD1. This CDR3 is built from 13 residues. Looked up from germline, CDR1 is MRHNA and CDR2 is SNTAGT. V lost 4 bases to trimming and J lost 4 bases; unmatched junction nucleotides: 3. CDR3 nucleotide sequence: TGTGCCAGCAGTGCACAGGGGACCTATGGCTACACCTTC. This encodes CASSAQGTYGYTF.

The V gene is TRBV28, the J gene TRBJ2-2; a possible D gene is TRBD1 (5 bases). The length of the CDR3 is 14 residues. Germline assignment: CDR1 MDHEN and CDR2 SYDVKM. The germline V and J ends were trimmed by 5 bases and 7 bases, with 14 bases remaining between them. The CDR3: CASSPAPTGGELFF. The CDR3, as DNA: TGTGCCAGCAGTCCCGCCCCCACAGGCGGGGAGCTGTTTTTT.

The rearrangement uses TRBV5-1 and TRBJ2-7; tentatively, D is TRBD2 (7 bases). CDR1 is SGHRS, CDR2 YFSETQ, per germline. V shed 4 bases and J shed 3 bases, with 14 bases lying between them. The CDR3 spans 14 residues. CDR3 region: CASSLGGAHYEQYF. The CDR3 DNA sequence: TGCGCCAGCAGCCTGGGGGGGGCTCACTACGAGCAGTACTTC.

This clonotype was seen a few times. CDR3 in amino acids: CASARADRSVGSPLHF. CDR3 DNA: TGTGCCAGCGCTAGAGCCGACAGGTCGGTTGGTTCACCCCTCCACTTT. The rearrangement uses TRBV6-1 and TRBJ1-6; tentatively, D is TRBD1 (6 bases). Germline V gene lookup returns CDR1 MNHNS and CDR2 SASEGT. Trimming stripped 8 bases from V and 9 bases from J, with 23 bases between. This CDR3 region has 16 residues.

In its sample, this clonotype was seen a few times. The chain joins TRBV10-3 to TRBJ2-7, with D hard to call. Between the trimmed V and J ends, which lost 2 bases and 5 bases, there was a span of 13 bases. The CDR3 consists of 14 residues. Germline CDR1 ENHRY, CDR2 SYGVKD. CDR3 residues: CAISEPPAVHEQYF. CDR3 bases: TGTGCCATCAGTGAGCCGCCCGCCGTCCACGAGCAGTACTTC.

The chain recombines TRBV20-1 with TRBJ2-2, with D unresolved. The CDR3 consists of 13 residues. V gave up 2 bases and J gave up 5 bases, with 9 bases separating them. The germline gives CDR1 DFQATT, CDR2 SNEGSKA (reference sequence). The CDR3 region is CSARNLGTGELFF. For the CDR3, the DNA is TGCAGTGCTAGAAATTTGGGGACCGGGGAGCTGTTTTTT.

The chain joins TRBV20-1 to TRBJ2-1; 12 nucleotides agree with TRBD2. The CDR3 runs 15 residues. After removal of 3 bases from V and 6 bases from J, the junction contained 6 bases not matched to a gene. Germline V CDR1 and CDR2: DFQATT, SNEGSKA (reference sequence). Here the CDR3 DNA reads TGCAGTGCTAGGGAGACTAGCGGGGGTGGCAATGAGCAGTTCTTC. Its translation: CSARETSGGGNEQFF.

The J gene is TRBJ1-5, the V gene TRBV20-1; TRBD1 is a possible D gene (6 bases). The CDR3 is 15 amino acids. Per germline, CDR1 DFQATT and CDR2 SNEGSKA (reference sequence). V lost 6 bases and J 0 bases, leaving 15 bases between the germline ends. The DNA for the CDR3 is TGCAGTGCGGACACCGGCAGGGGTAGCAATCAGCCCCAGCATTTT. Its protein product is CSADTGRGSNQPQHF.

DNA for the CDR3: TGTGCCCGAATCTCCGACAGAGTGAACACTGAAGCTTTCTTT. This codes for CARISDRVNTEAFF. The V gene is TRBV30, the J gene TRBJ1-1; D possibly corresponds to TRBD1 (5 bases). Between the trimmed V and J ends, which lost 8 bases and 0 bases, there was a span of 16 bases. The germline CDR1 and CDR2 sequences are GTSNPN and SVGIG (reference sequence). The CDR3 sequence is 14 residues long.

There are a few counts of this clonotype. The CDR3 bases are TGTGCCAGCAGCTTAACGGGCACCCGAAGCACAGATACGCAGTATTTT. This translates into CASSLTGTRSTDTQYF. This chain connects TRBV7-8 to TRBJ2-3, with D hard to call. There are 16 residues in the CDR3. Deletions cut 2 bases from V and 0 bases from J, with 12 bases between. Germline lookup yields CDR1 SGHVS and CDR2 FQNEAQ.

V is TRBV15 and J is TRBJ2-1; unclear D gene. CDR1 is LNHNV and CDR2 is YYDKDF in the germline V gene (reference sequence). The V end lost 1 base, the J end lost 7 bases, and 2 bases lay between the germline ends. There are 11 residues in the CDR3. CDR3 residues: CATSRVNEQFF. The CDR3 nucleotides are TGTGCCACCAGCAGAGTGAATGAGCAGTTCTTC.

The chain uses TRBV27 and TRBJ2-5, with no clear D. The CDR3 sequence is 15 residues long. Between the trimmed V and J ends, which lost 4 bases and 2 bases, there was a span of 14 bases. Looked up from germline, CDR1 is MNHEY and CDR2 is SMNVEV (reference sequence). CDR3 residues: CASSSTQLPQETQYF. CDR3 bases: TGTGCCAGCAGTTCTACACAGTTACCGCAAGAGACCCAGTACTTC.

The chain links TRBV10-3 to TRBJ2-7; possibly TRBD1 or TRBD2 for D (5 bases each). V was cut by 7 bases and J by 4 bases, with 14 bases left in between. This CDR3 is built from 13 residues. From germline, CDR1 is ENHRY and CDR2 SYGVKD. The CDR3 sequence: CAINRDGGYEQYF. The CDR3 DNA is TGTGCCATCAACCGGGACGGAGGATACGAGCAGTACTTC.

CDR3 sequence reads: CASSQETGNTEAFF. The CDR3 bases are TGTGCCAGCAGCCAAGAAACGGGGAACACTGAAGCTTTCTTT. This sequence joins TRBV3-1 and TRBJ1-1; D remains unclear. V gave up 0 bases and J gave up 1 base, with 6 bases separating them. The CDR3 spans 14 residues. Per the germline V gene, CDR1 is LGHDT and CDR2 is YNNKEL (reference sequence).

This clonotype showed up just a few times. The chain combines TRBV20-1 with TRBJ2-1; the D gene is possibly TRBD2 (5 bases). The germline V gene has CDR1 DFQATT and CDR2 SNEGSKA (reference sequence). The V end was cut by 1 base, the J end by 9 bases, with 10 bases between. The CDR3 runs to 12 residues. The CDR3 bases are TGCAGTGCTAGAGTCAACCGGGGTGAGCAGTTCTTC. Residues: CSARVNRGEQFF.

This chain links TRBV5-1 with TRBJ2-3; D gene uncertain. The V end lost 1 base, the J end lost 2 bases, and 8 bases lay between the germline ends. The CDR3 sequence is 14 residues long. From germline, CDR1 is SGHRS and CDR2 YFSETQ. CDR3 protein: CASSLRRTTDTQYF. CDR3 coding DNA: TGCGCCAGCAGCTTGAGGCGCACCACAGATACGCAGTATTTT.

V and J are TRBV7-6 and TRBJ2-1, with 7 bases that match TRBD2. V shed 3 bases and J 7 bases; nucleotides not matched to a gene: 12. The CDR3 loop spans 16 amino acids. Germline lookup yields CDR1 SGHVS and CDR2 FNYEAQ. CDR3 residues: CASSFTSASLRNEQFF. In DNA, the CDR3 is TGTGCCAGCAGCTTCACTAGCGCTTCGCTCAGAAATGAGCAGTTCTTC.